This T cell receptor (beta chain) was obtained from a study of cytomegalovirus exposure and HLA in healthy donors. Study-wide results and caveats: Looking again later, the authors saw that most CMV-associated TCR beta chains seemed HLA-restricted. Exclusion applied to some V segments, including TRBV6-2 and TRBV6-3, as they were indistinguishable.

The CDR3 loop spans 17 amino acids. Trimming removed 0 bases from V and 3 bases from J; junction bases left unmatched: 10. Germline V gene data show CDR1 as LGHNA and CDR2 as YNFKEQ. The PCR made use of 60 Vbeta and 13 Jbeta primers. Assay: immunoSEQ multiplex PCR; the TCRdb copy retains only in-frame clones and omits some. The sample has approximately 80,000 clones, and its top ten clones hold around 1.1%. Concerning this clone: The antigen is unknown.

The clonotype was recovered from a woman in her twenties or thirties in good health and CMV-seronegative. V and J are TRBV4-2 and TRBJ2-7; 8 positions match TRBD2. Sequencing was carried out using PBMCs. The CDR3 DNA is TGTGCCAGCAGCCAAGAATTCGTGGCTAGCGGGTACTACGAGCAGTACTTC. Amino acid sequence: CASSQEFVASGYYEQYF.